This T cell receptor (beta chain) was captured in a study of a mutant IDH1 vaccine in newly diagnosed glioma. Looking at the study overall: Vaccines were begun 4-6 weeks after radiotherapy alone, or with temozolomide cycles. Of the patients given treatment, roughly 60% were male and around 40% were female, and a mean age of roughly 40 years was recorded.

This CDR3 contains 16 residues. V gave up 2 bases and J gave up 4 bases; unmatched junction bases: 9. From germline, CDR1 is SGHDT and CDR2 YYEEEE. Clones were read by immunoSEQ multiplex PCR, and TCRdb kept only the in-frame ones, dropping some. Of about 35,000 clones detected, approximately 87% appear once; the ten largest clones hold approximately 12%. Time point indicated: week 47, end of study. The investigators gave 300 ug of mutant IDH1 20-mer peptide in each vaccine dose, together with topical imiquimod. This clone occurred once. Its target is not known. General study points: Pseudoprogression apparently tracked independently of changes in top peripheral T cell clonotypes.

The source was PBMCs, collected from a glioma patient whose treatment included an IDH1 peptide vaccine. The clonotype was recovered from a woman in her twenties or thirties with glioma. This chain joins TRBV5-6 and TRBJ1-1; 9 bases fit TRBD1. The CDR3 is CASSFVTGGRGTEAFF. CDR3 in DNA: TGTGCCAGCAGCTTTGTAACAGGGGGCAGGGGCACTGAAGCTTTCTTT.